This is a list of T cell receptor beta chains from one sample in a study of blood T cell repertoires in COVID-19. Libraries were prepared by immunoSEQ multiplex PCR; TCRdb keeps only in-frame clonotypes and omits some of them. The sample carries 150,000 to 200,000 clones, about 86% recorded once. Sequencing was performed on peripheral blood. The receptors were sampled from a human donor with acute or convalescent COVID-19. The donor label of this sample is uncertain. CDR3s include the opening cysteine and the closing phenylalanine or tryptophan. The order of the fields is V gene, J gene, clone size, D gene, CDR3 DNA, CDR3 protein. D genes are given only for firm matches. Size is omitted from some rows. Given values are once, few, many or a class for expanded clones.

v_call: TRBV5-1
j_call: TRBJ2-1
clone_size: once
d_call: TRBD1
cdr3_nt: TGCGCCAGCAGCCAAAATGGACAGGGCTCCTACAATGAGCAGTTCTTC
cdr3_aa: CASSQNGQGSYNEQFF

v_call: TRBV6-5
j_call: TRBJ1-3
clone_size: few
d_call: -
cdr3_nt: TGTGCCAGCGGGACATTGGGAAACACCATATATTTT
cdr3_aa: CASGTLGNTIYF

v_call: TRBV5-1
j_call: TRBJ1-2
clone_size: -
d_call: -
cdr3_nt: TGCGCCAGCAGCTCAGACGGACTGATCCCCTACCTACCCTGCTTC
cdr3_aa: CASSSDGLIPYLPCF

v_call: TRBV5-8
j_call: TRBJ2-1
clone_size: -
d_call: -
cdr3_nt: TGTGCCAGCAGCTTTCTCGACAGCCTAGAGTTCTTC
cdr3_aa: CASSFLDSLEFF

v_call: TRBV19
j_call: TRBJ2-1
clone_size: -
d_call: -
cdr3_nt: TGTGCCAGTAGGGCGGCCGCCGGGATCTCAAATGAGCAGTTCTTC
cdr3_aa: CASRAAAGISNEQFF

v_call: TRBV4-1
j_call: TRBJ2-1
clone_size: few
d_call: TRBD2
cdr3_nt: TGCGCCAGCAGCCCCGTTGGGCGGGGGAGAAATGAGCAGTTCTTC
cdr3_aa: CASSPVGRGRNEQFF

v_call: TRBV28
j_call: TRBJ1-5
clone_size: -
d_call: -
cdr3_nt: TGTGCCAGCAGTTTATTAGGGGAACAGCCCCAGCATTTT
cdr3_aa: CASSLLGEQPQHF

v_call: TRBV21-1
j_call: TRBJ2-7
clone_size: -
d_call: -
cdr3_nt: TGTGCCAGCAGTCGTGGGCCTGACAGGGGTCTGTTCGAGCAGTACTTC
cdr3_aa: CASSRGPDRGLFEQYF

v_call: TRBV7-2
j_call: TRBJ2-3
clone_size: -
d_call: TRBD2
cdr3_nt: TGTGCCAGCAGCCCTATTGGCGGACTAGCGGGCTACACAGATACGCAGTATTTT
cdr3_aa: CASSPIGGLAGYTDTQYF

v_call: TRBV5-1
j_call: TRBJ2-5
clone_size: -
d_call: TRBD2
cdr3_nt: TGCGCCAGCAGCTTGGAGTCGACTAGCGGGAGGTTCGGGGTGGGGACCCAGTACTTC
cdr3_aa: CASSLESTSGRFGVGTQYF

v_call: TRBV5-5
j_call: TRBJ2-3
clone_size: -
d_call: -
cdr3_nt: TGTGCCAGCAGCTTATATTCCGGGGTCACAGATACGCAGTATTTT
cdr3_aa: CASSLYSGVTDTQYF

v_call: TRBV5-1
j_call: TRBJ2-7
clone_size: -
d_call: TRBD1
cdr3_nt: TGCGCCAGCAGCTTGGCGGGGACAGGGACCTACGAGCAGTACTTC
cdr3_aa: CASSLAGTGTYEQYF

v_call: TRBV7-2
j_call: TRBJ2-3
clone_size: -
d_call: TRBD2
cdr3_nt: TGTGCCAGCAGCATTAGCGGGAGCGCGGATACGCAGTATTTT
cdr3_aa: CASSISGSADTQYF

v_call: TRBV7-9
j_call: TRBJ2-3
clone_size: -
d_call: -
cdr3_nt: TGTGCCAGCAGCTCAGGGTATAGCACAGATACGCAGTATTTT
cdr3_aa: CASSSGYSTDTQYF

v_call: TRBV10-3
j_call: TRBJ2-7
clone_size: -
d_call: TRBD1
cdr3_nt: TGTGCCACGGGGACAGGGGTTAGCTCCTACGAGCAGTACTTC
cdr3_aa: CATGTGVSSYEQYF

v_call: TRBV5-1
j_call: TRBJ2-3
clone_size: -
d_call: TRBD2
cdr3_nt: TGCGCCAGCAGCTCCAGACTAGCGGGAGCCACAGATACGCAGTATTTT
cdr3_aa: CASSSRLAGATDTQYF

v_call: TRBV10-3
j_call: TRBJ1-3
clone_size: -
d_call: TRBD1
cdr3_nt: TGTGCCATCAGACCCGACAGGGGAGACATCTCTGGAAACACCATATATTTT
cdr3_aa: CAIRPDRGDISGNTIYF

v_call: TRBV6-5
j_call: TRBJ2-5
clone_size: -
d_call: TRBD2
cdr3_nt: TGTGCCAGCAGAAACGGGAGGCCCCAAGAGACCCAGTACTTC
cdr3_aa: CASRNGRPQETQYF

v_call: TRBV7-6
j_call: TRBJ2-3
clone_size: once
d_call: -
cdr3_nt: TGTGCCAGCAGCCTCGACGGCAGGGGCCATAGCACAGATACGCAGTATTTT
cdr3_aa: CASSLDGRGHSTDTQYF

v_call: TRBV19
j_call: TRBJ1-4
clone_size: -
d_call: -
cdr3_nt: TGTGCCAGTGGCCGGGACATTGACGAAAAACTGTTTTTT
cdr3_aa: CASGRDIDEKLFF

v_call: TRBV5-8
j_call: TRBJ1-6
clone_size: -
d_call: -
cdr3_nt: TGTGCCAGCACGCCGGGGAGTAGAAGCGATACCCCTAATTCACCCCTCCACTTT
cdr3_aa: CASTPGSRSDTPNSPLHF

v_call: TRBV5-4
j_call: TRBJ1-1
clone_size: -
d_call: TRBD1
cdr3_nt: TGTGCCAGCAGCTTCCCGGGACAGGGCTTAACTGAAGCTTTCTTT
cdr3_aa: CASSFPGQGLTEAFF

v_call: TRBV5-1
j_call: TRBJ1-1
clone_size: -
d_call: -
cdr3_nt: TGCGCCAGCAGCATTCCAGGGGTGAACACTGAAGCTTTCTTT
cdr3_aa: CASSIPGVNTEAFF

v_call: TRBV7-2
j_call: TRBJ2-1
clone_size: few
d_call: TRBD1
cdr3_nt: TGTGCCAGCGGTGGAACAGGGGGCTACAATGAGCAGTTCTTC
cdr3_aa: CASGGTGGYNEQFF

v_call: TRBV3-1/TRBV3-2
j_call: TRBJ2-5
clone_size: -
d_call: TRBD2
cdr3_nt: TGTGCCAGCAGCCCGGGCACTAGCGGGGGGTACCAAGAGACCCAGTACTTC
cdr3_aa: CASSPGTSGGYQETQYF

v_call: TRBV5-1
j_call: TRBJ2-1
clone_size: -
d_call: -
cdr3_nt: TGCGCCAGCAGCCCGGGAGATAATAGGTACAATGAGCAGTTCTTC
cdr3_aa: CASSPGDNRYNEQFF

v_call: TRBV3-1/TRBV3-2
j_call: TRBJ1-1
clone_size: few
d_call: -
cdr3_nt: TGTGCCAGCAGCCAAGATCCCGCAGGGAACACTGAAGCTTTCTTT
cdr3_aa: CASSQDPAGNTEAFF

v_call: TRBV5-8
j_call: TRBJ1-1
clone_size: -
d_call: -
cdr3_nt: TGTGCCAGCTCCAGGAACACTGAAGCTTTCTTT
cdr3_aa: CASSRNTEAFF

v_call: TRBV3-1/TRBV3-2
j_call: TRBJ1-1
clone_size: -
d_call: TRBD1
cdr3_nt: TGTGCCAGCAGCCCCGACAGGGTGAAAGCTTTCTTT
cdr3_aa: CASSPDRVKAFF